The rows below give T cell receptor beta chains drawn from one sample of a study of blood T cells in healthy people across ages. MiXCR, run by TCRdb on the 5' RACE reads, gives a single entry per CDR3 protein. The data show some 1.5 million distinct CDR3 sequences, roughly 30% seen once. Specimen: blood. The receptors originated from a woman aged 30 to 39 in good health. CDR3s include the opening cysteine and the closing phenylalanine or tryptophan. The D gene is left open where the match is weak. Rows may omit the clone size; those that give it use once, few, many or a size class.

cdr3_length,j_call,d_call,v_call,clone_size,cdr3_nt,cdr3_aa
15,TRBJ2-7,TRBD2,TRBV20-1,many,TGCAGTGCTAGAGATCCTAGCGGGAGGAGGTACGAGCAGTACTTC,CSARDPSGRRYEQYF
13,TRBJ2-7,.,TRBV5-6,.,TGTGCCAGCAGCTTGTGGCCAGCCTACGAGCAGTACTTC,CASSLWPAYEQYF
14,TRBJ2-1,TRBD2,TRBV14,.,TGTGCCAGCAGCCAAGTACCGGCGGGAGTTGAGCAGTTCTTC,CASSQVPAGVEQFF
15,TRBJ2-3,.,TRBV7-9,.,TGTGCCAGCAGCTTAAACGGGCCTAGCACAGATACGCAGTATTTT,CASSLNGPSTDTQYF
11,TRBJ1-2,.,TRBV20-1,.,TGCAGTGCTCTTTTGGAGGGAGGCTACACCTTC,CSALLEGGYTF
18,TRBJ2-3,TRBD2,TRBV7-2,few,TGTGCCAGCAGCCCCCACGATCGGGGACTAGCAAGATCAGATACGCAGTATTTT,CASSPHDRGLARSDTQYF
16,TRBJ2-7,.,TRBV18,.,TGTGCCAGCTCACCGGCCATCCCAAACCCCACCTACGAGCAGTACTTC,CASSPAIPNPTYEQYF
15,TRBJ2-3,TRBD1,TRBV25-1,.,TGTGCCAGCAGTGAACGGGACAGGTTCCCAGATACGCAGTATTTT,CASSERDRFPDTQYF
15,TRBJ2-7,.,TRBV20-1,.,TGCAGTGCTAGCTACGGGAGTATTTCCTACAATGAGCAGTACTTC,CSASYGSISYNEQYF
14,TRBJ2-1,TRBD2,TRBV6-6,few,TGTGCCAGCAGCGGGACTAGCGGGGGGGTTGAGCAGTTCTTC,CASSGTSGGVEQFF
13,TRBJ2-5,TRBD1,TRBV2,few,TGTGCCAGCAGTGACGGGACAGCCGAGACCCAGTACTTC,CASSDGTAETQYF
14,TRBJ2-5,TRBD1,TRBV7-9,.,TGTGCCAGCAGCGGAGGACAGGGTGAGGAGACCCAGTACTTC,CASSGGQGEETQYF
12,TRBJ1-4,.,TRBV29-1,.,TGCAGCGTAACTGTGGTAAATGAAAAACTGTTTTTT,CSVTVVNEKLFF
15,TRBJ2-3,.,TRBV15,few,TGTGCCACCAGCAGGACGAGAGTGGGCACAGATACGCAGTATTTT,CATSRTRVGTDTQYF